These T cell receptor beta chains were read from a single sample in a study of blood T cell repertoires in COVID-19. Generated by immunoSEQ multiplex PCR, the TCRdb table keeps only in-frame clones and is missing some. The profile shows about 200,000 clones, roughly nine tenths of them singletons. The sequenced sample was peripheral blood. All receptors come from a man aged 35-49 years with acute or convalescent COVID-19. Each CDR3 is given with its conserved first and last residue. The order of the fields is clone size, V gene, J gene, D gene, CDR3 DNA, CDR3 protein. The D gene is left open where the match is weak. For some rows the clone size is stated as once, few or many, or as a class when expanded; others skip it.

abundance: NA; v_gene: TRBV2; j_gene: TRBJ2-5; d_gene: TRBD2; CDR3nt: TGTGCCAGCAGTAGGACTAGCGCCCTTGGGGAGACCCAGTACTTC; CDR3aa: CASSRTSALGETQYF
abundance: NA; v_gene: TRBV19; j_gene: TRBJ2-7; d_gene: TRBD2; CDR3nt: TGTGCCAGTAGACCCTCTAGCGGTTGGGCTTACGAGCAGTACTTC; CDR3aa: CASRPSSGWAYEQYF
abundance: NA; v_gene: TRBV7-2; j_gene: TRBJ2-7; d_gene: TRBD1; CDR3nt: TGTGCCAGCAGCTTAGTTACAGGGGCAGGACTCTCCTACGAGCAGTACTTC; CDR3aa: CASSLVTGAGLSYEQYF
abundance: NA; v_gene: TRBV9; j_gene: TRBJ2-1; d_gene: TRBD2; CDR3nt: TGTGCCAGCAGCGTTCTAGGTCCCGCTAGCGGGGGTGAGCAGTTCTTC; CDR3aa: CASSVLGPASGGEQFF
abundance: NA; v_gene: TRBV7-8; j_gene: TRBJ1-2; d_gene: TRBD1; CDR3nt: TGTGCCAGCAGTCATCCACAGGGGATCGGCTACACCTTC; CDR3aa: CASSHPQGIGYTF
abundance: NA; v_gene: TRBV4-1; j_gene: TRBJ2-5; d_gene: NA; CDR3nt: TGCGCCAGCAGCCAAGTAGGGGTACCGGAGACCCAGTACTTC; CDR3aa: CASSQVGVPETQYF
abundance: NA; v_gene: TRBV7-3; j_gene: TRBJ2-7; d_gene: NA; CDR3nt: TGTGCCAGCAGCTCCACCCCCGGCTACGAGCAGTACTTC; CDR3aa: CASSSTPGYEQYF
abundance: NA; v_gene: TRBV5-6; j_gene: TRBJ2-7; d_gene: TRBD1; CDR3nt: TGTGCCAGCAGCTTTCTTCGGACAGGGCCGTCTGCTACCTACGAGCAGTACTTC; CDR3aa: CASSFLRTGPSATYEQYF
abundance: NA; v_gene: TRBV7-3; j_gene: TRBJ2-3; d_gene: TRBD2; CDR3nt: TGTGCCAGCAGCGCTAGCGGGAGGACCACAGATACGCAGTATTTT; CDR3aa: CASSASGRTTDTQYF
abundance: NA; v_gene: TRBV10-3; j_gene: TRBJ1-2; d_gene: NA; CDR3nt: TGTGCCATCAGTGAGTCGGTGGGCCGGAACTATGGCTACACCTTC; CDR3aa: CAISESVGRNYGYTF
abundance: NA; v_gene: TRBV7-8; j_gene: TRBJ2-2; d_gene: NA; CDR3nt: TGTGCCAGCAGCTCCGGGCAGGGTGCCGGGGAGCTGTTTTTT; CDR3aa: CASSSGQGAGELFF
abundance: NA; v_gene: TRBV5-1; j_gene: TRBJ2-6; d_gene: TRBD1; CDR3nt: TGCGCCAGCAGTCGTGCCGGACAGGGCCTCTCTGGGGCCAACGTCCTGACTTTC; CDR3aa: CASSRAGQGLSGANVLTF
abundance: NA; v_gene: TRBV24-1; j_gene: TRBJ2-3; d_gene: TRBD2; CDR3nt: TGTGCCACCAGTGATTCCCCGGGACTAGAGAGAGATACGCAGTATTTT; CDR3aa: CATSDSPGLERDTQYF
abundance: NA; v_gene: TRBV30; j_gene: TRBJ2-5; d_gene: NA; CDR3nt: TGTGCCTGGAGTGTACGGGGGAGCCGCGAGACCCAGTACTTC; CDR3aa: CAWSVRGSRETQYF
abundance: once; v_gene: TRBV24-1; j_gene: TRBJ2-7; d_gene: TRBD2; CDR3nt: TGTGCCACCAGTGATGCCTCTAGCGGGAGTCTCCACGAGCAGTACTTC; CDR3aa: CATSDASSGSLHEQYF
abundance: NA; v_gene: TRBV7-9; j_gene: TRBJ1-4; d_gene: NA; CDR3nt: TGTGCCAGCAGCCGAGGAGGTGAGGGTGAAAAACTGTTTTTT; CDR3aa: CASSRGGEGEKLFF
abundance: NA; v_gene: TRBV18; j_gene: TRBJ2-3; d_gene: TRBD1; CDR3nt: TGTGCCGGTACCGGGACAGGGAAAACAGATACGCAGTATTTT; CDR3aa: CAGTGTGKTDTQYF
abundance: NA; v_gene: TRBV9; j_gene: TRBJ1-3; d_gene: NA; CDR3nt: TGTGCCAGCAGCGGACACCTGACAGGCTCTGGAAACACCATATATTTT; CDR3aa: CASSGHLTGSGNTIYF
abundance: NA; v_gene: TRBV7-3; j_gene: TRBJ2-1; d_gene: NA; CDR3nt: TGTGCCAGCAGCACACGGACAGCTCAGAGGAATGAGCAGTTCTTC; CDR3aa: CASSTRTAQRNEQFF
abundance: few; v_gene: TRBV18; j_gene: TRBJ2-1; d_gene: TRBD2; CDR3nt: TGTGCCAGCTCTCCCGCGGGACTAGCGGGAGGCTCCTACAATGAGCAGTTCTTC; CDR3aa: CASSPAGLAGGSYNEQFF
abundance: NA; v_gene: TRBV7-9; j_gene: TRBJ2-3; d_gene: NA; CDR3nt: TGTGCCAGCAGCCGTCTCGGGGAGGCGGCAGATACGCAGTATTTT; CDR3aa: CASSRLGEAADTQYF
abundance: NA; v_gene: TRBV5-1; j_gene: TRBJ1-2; d_gene: TRBD1; CDR3nt: TGCGCCAGCAGCTTGGCGGGAGGGACAGGGTCCGGCTACACCTTC; CDR3aa: CASSLAGGTGSGYTF
abundance: NA; v_gene: TRBV2; j_gene: TRBJ2-5; d_gene: NA; CDR3nt: TGTGCCACCGGGTTTCAGGGGTCAGAGACCCAGTACTTC; CDR3aa: CATGFQGSETQYF
abundance: NA; v_gene: TRBV4-3; j_gene: TRBJ2-3; d_gene: NA; CDR3nt: TGCGCCAGCAGTAGGAGGGAGGAAGATACGCAGTATTTT; CDR3aa: CASSRREEDTQYF
abundance: NA; v_gene: TRBV2; j_gene: TRBJ2-3; d_gene: TRBD1; CDR3nt: TGTGCCAGCAGGGATTGGGGCGACAGGGCTAGCACAGATACGCAGTATTTT; CDR3aa: CASRDWGDRASTDTQYF
abundance: NA; v_gene: TRBV4-2; j_gene: TRBJ2-7; d_gene: TRBD2; CDR3nt: TGTGCCAGCAGCCAGGATGGACTAGCGGGGAGCTCCTACGAGCAGTACTTC; CDR3aa: CASSQDGLAGSSYEQYF
abundance: NA; v_gene: TRBV5-1; j_gene: TRBJ2-3; d_gene: TRBD1; CDR3nt: TGCGCCAGCAGCTTGGGACAGGGGGAAACAGATACGCAGTATTTT; CDR3aa: CASSLGQGETDTQYF
abundance: NA; v_gene: TRBV11-2; j_gene: TRBJ2-7; d_gene: NA; CDR3nt: TGTGCCAGCAGCCCCGCGGGAAACAGAAGGGAGCAGTACTTC; CDR3aa: CASSPAGNRREQYF
abundance: NA; v_gene: TRBV4-2; j_gene: TRBJ2-1; d_gene: TRBD2; CDR3nt: TGTGCCAGCAGCCTAAGCGGGGGGGCGGTAAATGAGCAGTTCTTC; CDR3aa: CASSLSGGAVNEQFF
abundance: NA; v_gene: TRBV28; j_gene: TRBJ1-5; d_gene: NA; CDR3nt: TGTGCCAGCAGTTTATCTCGGGGCTTGGGGGGTATCGATCAGCCCCAGCATTTT; CDR3aa: CASSLSRGLGGIDQPQHF